This is a list of T cell receptor beta chains from one sample in a study of blood T cell repertoires in COVID-19. Here immunoSEQ multiplex PCR was the method, and the copy in TCRdb shows in-frame clones only, minus some. The top ten hold 9.4% of the sample, which has under 350,000 clones, roughly 80% seen once. Sequencing was performed on peripheral blood. The receptors originated from a woman in her fifties or sixties who had recovered from COVID-19. CDR3s include the opening cysteine and the closing phenylalanine or tryptophan. The order of the fields is J gene, clone size, D gene, V gene, CDR3 protein, CDR3 DNA. D genes are given only for firm matches. Some rows mark clone size as missing; the rest say once, few, many or name a class of expanded clone.

j_gene: TRBJ1-6; abundance: .; d_gene: .; v_gene: TRBV18; CDR3aa: CASSRPDSESPLHF; CDR3nt: TGTGCCAGCTCAAGGCCGGACTCAGAATCACCCCTCCACTTT
j_gene: TRBJ2-3; abundance: .; d_gene: .; v_gene: TRBV27; CDR3aa: CASSLEGPFLVGTQYF; CDR3nt: TGTGCCAGCAGCCTAGAGGGCCCCTTTTTGGTGGGTACGCAGTATTTT
j_gene: TRBJ1-5; abundance: .; d_gene: .; v_gene: TRBV30; CDR3aa: CAWSVYTSNQPQHF; CDR3nt: TGTGCCTGGAGTGTATACACGAGCAATCAGCCCCAGCATTTT
j_gene: TRBJ1-5; abundance: .; d_gene: .; v_gene: TRBV6-1; CDR3aa: CASSERQGFQPQHF; CDR3nt: TGTGCCAGCAGTGAAAGGCAGGGCTTTCAGCCCCAGCATTTT
j_gene: TRBJ2-1; abundance: .; d_gene: .; v_gene: TRBV18; CDR3aa: CASSPAQTYNEQFF; CDR3nt: TGTGCCAGCTCTCCAGCACAGACCTACAATGAGCAGTTCTTC
j_gene: TRBJ1-2; abundance: .; d_gene: TRBD1; v_gene: TRBV10-3; CDR3aa: CAISVRGTGAGGYTF; CDR3nt: TGTGCCATCAGTGTTAGGGGGACAGGGGCAGGCGGCTACACCTTC
j_gene: TRBJ2-2; abundance: .; d_gene: .; v_gene: TRBV5-5; CDR3aa: CASTPPTSAPGELFF; CDR3nt: TGTGCCAGCACCCCGCCCACTAGTGCGCCCGGGGAGCTGTTTTTT
j_gene: TRBJ2-1; abundance: .; d_gene: TRBD2; v_gene: TRBV12-5; CDR3aa: CASLASGGNEQFF; CDR3nt: TGTGCTAGTCTAGCTAGCGGGGGCAATGAGCAGTTCTTC
j_gene: TRBJ1-4; abundance: .; d_gene: TRBD1; v_gene: TRBV28; CDR3aa: CASSLSPGQGGEKLFF; CDR3nt: TGTGCCAGCAGTTTATCCCCGGGACAGGGAGGTGAAAAACTGTTTTTT
j_gene: TRBJ2-5; abundance: .; d_gene: TRBD1; v_gene: TRBV4-3; CDR3aa: CASSQDVGQFGETQYF; CDR3nt: TGCGCCAGCAGCCAAGATGTGGGACAGTTCGGGGAGACCCAGTACTTC
j_gene: TRBJ2-7; abundance: .; d_gene: .; v_gene: TRBV7-2; CDR3aa: CASSFRLVRGEQYF; CDR3nt: TGTGCCAGCAGCTTTCGACTAGTGCGAGGCGAGCAGTACTTC
j_gene: TRBJ1-1; abundance: .; d_gene: TRBD1; v_gene: TRBV7-3; CDR3aa: CASSSTPGTGGLNTEAFF; CDR3nt: TGTGCCAGCAGCTCAACGCCCGGGACAGGGGGCTTGAACACTGAAGCTTTCTTT
j_gene: TRBJ2-3; abundance: .; d_gene: TRBD2; v_gene: TRBV27; CDR3aa: CASSLRLAGSYTDTQYF; CDR3nt: TGTGCCAGCAGTTTACGGCTAGCGGGGTCCTACACAGATACGCAGTATTTT
j_gene: TRBJ2-7; abundance: once; d_gene: TRBD1; v_gene: TRBV2; CDR3aa: CASSEARPSGQGAQRLQLYEQYF; CDR3nt: TGTGCCAGCAGTGAAGCGCGGCCCTCGGGACAGGGAGCCCAGCGGCTACAACTCTACGAGCAGTACTTC
j_gene: TRBJ1-2; abundance: few; d_gene: .; v_gene: TRBV6-5; CDR3aa: CASSPPGALNGYTF; CDR3nt: TGTGCCAGCAGCCCCCCCGGTGCCCTTAATGGCTACACCTTC
j_gene: TRBJ2-5; abundance: .; d_gene: .; v_gene: TRBV28; CDR3aa: CASSPPGLETQYF; CDR3nt: TGTGCCAGCAGCCCTCCAGGGTTGGAGACCCAGTACTTC
j_gene: TRBJ2-3; abundance: .; d_gene: .; v_gene: TRBV5-6; CDR3aa: CASSLPHTDTQYF; CDR3nt: TGTGCCAGCAGCTTGCCCCACACAGATACGCAGTATTTT
j_gene: TRBJ1-1; abundance: .; d_gene: .; v_gene: TRBV11-2; CDR3aa: CASSLWANTEAFF; CDR3nt: TGTGCCAGCAGCTTATGGGCTAACACTGAAGCTTTCTTT
j_gene: TRBJ2-7; abundance: .; d_gene: .; v_gene: TRBV11-3; CDR3aa: CASSLQGSYEQYF; CDR3nt: TGTGCCAGCAGCTTACAGGGCTCCTACGAGCAGTACTTC
j_gene: TRBJ2-7; abundance: .; d_gene: .; v_gene: TRBV24-1; CDR3aa: CATTGPGGGAVFCYEQYF; CDR3nt: TGTGCCACCACCGGTCCTGGGGGGGGCGCGGTGTTTTGCTACGAGCAGTACTTC
j_gene: TRBJ2-1; abundance: .; d_gene: TRBD2; v_gene: TRBV28; CDR3aa: CASKRAGGSYNEQFF; CDR3nt: TGTGCCAGCAAGCGGGCGGGGGGCTCCTACAATGAGCAGTTCTTC
j_gene: TRBJ2-5; abundance: .; d_gene: .; v_gene: TRBV5-1; CDR3aa: CASSRSLGSTLETQYF; CDR3nt: TGCGCCAGCAGCCGCTCCCTAGGCTCTACCTTGGAGACCCAGTACTTC
j_gene: TRBJ2-3; abundance: .; d_gene: TRBD2; v_gene: TRBV10-3; CDR3aa: CAIRTSGYPSTDTQYF; CDR3nt: TGTGCCATCAGGACTAGCGGGTATCCTAGCACAGATACGCAGTATTTT
j_gene: TRBJ1-1; abundance: .; d_gene: .; v_gene: TRBV6-4; CDR3aa: CASSAGQRNTEAFF; CDR3nt: TGTGCCAGCAGTGCCGGACAGAGGAACACTGAAGCTTTCTTT
j_gene: TRBJ2-5; abundance: .; d_gene: TRBD1; v_gene: TRBV9; CDR3aa: CASSADRFSETQYF; CDR3nt: TGTGCCAGCAGCGCGGACAGGTTCAGTGAGACCCAGTACTTC
j_gene: TRBJ1-2; abundance: .; d_gene: TRBD1; v_gene: TRBV5-1; CDR3aa: CASSFLTGTVYGYTF; CDR3nt: TGCGCCAGCAGCTTTCTTACCGGGACAGTCTATGGCTACACCTTC
j_gene: TRBJ1-6; abundance: few; d_gene: .; v_gene: TRBV30; CDR3aa: CAWSSRGKAPGNSPLHF; CDR3nt: TGTGCCTGGAGTTCCCGGGGGAAGGCCCCGGGTAATTCACCCCTCCACTTT
j_gene: TRBJ2-1; abundance: .; d_gene: TRBD2; v_gene: TRBV4-3; CDR3aa: CASSHSRVGGGDYNEQFF; CDR3nt: TGCGCCAGCAGCCATTCCCGGGTAGGCGGGGGGGACTACAATGAGCAGTTCTTC